This T cell receptor beta chain came from a study of shared clonotypes between healthy human individuals. Sorted-subset replicate PCRs used 200 ng of genomic DNA. This amount corresponded to about 30,000 T cell genomes. Clones were sequenced by immunoSEQ multiplex PCR, and TCRdb holds only the in-frame ones, with some missing. The sample includes 2 million to 2.5 million clones, roughly 92% seen only once; the top ten take around 0.35%. Regarding the study as a whole: Naive subsets, compared against memory subsets, generally had larger estimated richness values. Depth was large, yet rarefaction showed that sorted-subset sequencing was incomplete. Naive CD4 clonotypes were shared across several donors at 5% to 6%.

Of note for this clone: Its antigen is as yet unknown. Other DNA sequences in this sample translate to the same CDR3.

Germline V lookup: CDR1 SGDLS, CDR2 YYNGEE. V was clipped by 0 bases and J by 3 bases, with 10 bases between them. CDR3 length equals 15 residues. The material sequenced was naive CD4+ T cells from PBMCs. The sample's subset: CD45RA+ positively selected. The origin of this receptor is a man between 18 and 35 years old in good health. Some clones in this sample may be carry-over from other donors' samples. V and J are TRBV9 and TRBJ2-1; D is perhaps TRBD1 or TRBD2 (5 bases each). CDR3: CASSVVGGGYNEQFF. The CDR3 DNA sequence: TGTGCCAGCAGCGTAGTTGGGGGTGGCTACAATGAGCAGTTCTTC.